The 32 T cell receptor beta chains presented below share a single source sample, sequenced in a study of blood T cell repertoires in COVID-19. The assay was immunoSEQ multiplex PCR, and TCRdb's table has in-frame clones only and misses some. Of roughly 180,000 clones in the sample, 81% were seen once. Source material: PBMCs or T cells enriched from blood (not recorded which). The receptor source for this set is a woman between 40 and 55 years old with acute COVID-19.

The rearrangement links TRBV13 to TRBJ1-2; D is unclear. Germline CDR1 reads PRHDT; CDR2 reads FYEKMQ (reference sequence). The CDR3 covers 13 residues. With 6 bases removed from V and 2 bases from J, the gap between germline ends came to 10 bases. For the CDR3, the DNA is TGTGCCAGCAGGCGTGGACTAAACTATGGCTACACCTTC. It codes for CASRRGLNYGYTF.

This sequence joins TRBV11-2 and TRBJ1-2, with a weak D call TRBD1 (6 bases). The germline gives CDR1 SGHAT, CDR2 FQNNGV. V lost 5 bases to trimming and J lost 6 bases, with 16 bases between them. The CDR3 runs 14 residues. In nucleotides, the CDR3 is TGTGCCAGCAGCCCCCAGGGAGGGGGTAATGGCTACACCTTC. Its translation: CASSPQGGGNGYTF.

This clone counts as medium-sized. The rearrangement joins TRBV11-2 to TRBJ2-3; possibly TRBD2 for D (5 bases). Germline CDR1 reads SGHAT; CDR2 reads FQNNGV. The CDR3 runs 13 residues. Trimming took 5 bases from V and 9 from J, leaving 15 bases between them. CDR3 sequence reads: CASSLMGRPTQYF. The CDR3 region has the DNA TGTGCCAGCAGCCTTATGGGGAGACCCACGCAGTATTTT.

V is TRBV28 and J is TRBJ1-3, with D possibly being TRBD1 (6 bases). The CDR3 loop spans 15 amino acids. Germline CDR1 and CDR2: MDHEN and SYDVKM. V was shortened by 5 bases and J by 4 bases, with 15 bases between the two germline ends. Here the CDR3 DNA reads TGTGCCAGCAGTAGAGCGGGGCAGGGGGGAAACACCATATATTTT. This codes for CASSRAGQGGNTIYF.

The chain links TRBV18 to TRBJ1-4; 11 bases line up with TRBD1. CDR3 length: 15 residues. Germline CDR1 KGHSH, CDR2 LQKENI. Trimming at V came to 3 bases and at J to 7 bases, leaving 4 bases not matched to a gene. The CDR3 loop reads CASSPAGTGGEKLFF. The CDR3 DNA reads as TGTGCCAGCTCACCGGCCGGGACAGGGGGTGAAAAACTGTTTTTT.

This rearrangement joins TRBV30 to TRBJ2-7; maybe TRBD2 (6 bases). This CDR3 contains 14 residues. V was clipped by 1 base and J by 2 bases, with 12 bases between them. Germline values: CDR1 GTSNPN, CDR2 SVGIG (reference sequence). DNA for the CDR3: TGTGCCTGGAGTGACTCCGGGGGTGCCTACGAGCAGTACGTC. It is translated as CAWSDSGGAYEQYV.

V and J are TRBV5-1 and TRBJ2-5; 10 nucleotides agree with TRBD1. This CDR3 is 15 amino acids long. Germline lookup yields CDR1 SGHRS and CDR2 YFSETQ. The V segment lost 4 bases and the J segment 12 bases; nucleotides outside the gene matches: 15. Here the CDR3 DNA reads TGCGCCAGCAGCACCGCCGGGACAGGGGAGGTTTACAAGTACTTC. This translates into CASSTAGTGEVYKYF. Looking up the rest from reference TRBV5-1 and TRBJ2-5 gives the full variable domain: KAGVTQTPRYLIKTRGQQVTLSCSPISGHRSVSWYQQTPGQGLQFLFEYFSETQRNKGNFPGRFSGRQFSNSRSEMNVSTLELGDSALYLCASSTAGTGEVYKYFGPGTRLLVL.

The V and J genes are TRBV19 and TRBJ2-3; a weak D match, TRBD1 (6 bases). Germline values: CDR1 LNHDA, CDR2 SQIVND (reference sequence). The CDR3 has 15 residues. Trimming took 2 bases from V and 4 from J, leaving 13 bases between them. Written as DNA, the CDR3 is TGTGCCAGTAGTATATGGCAGGGGTCCGCAGATACGCAGTATTTT. It codes for CASSIWQGSADTQYF.

Only a few counts were recorded for this clone. The chain combines TRBV11-3 with TRBJ2-5; tentative D call: TRBD2 (5 bases). This CDR3 spans 18 amino acids. Per the germline V gene, CDR1 is SGHNT and CDR2 is YENEEA. Deletions cut 1 base from V and 2 bases from J, with 20 bases between. The CDR3 spells CASSLGFGSATPQETQYF. CDR3 sequence (DNA): TGTGCCAGCAGCTTAGGGTTCGGTAGCGCTACTCCTCAAGAGACCCAGTACTTC.

This chain joins TRBV18 and TRBJ2-5, with no clear D. V was pared by 5 bases and J by 3 bases, with 4 bases between. In germline, CDR1 is KGHSH, CDR2 LQKENI. This CDR3 is 11 amino acids long. As DNA, the CDR3 is TGTGCCAGCTCATCCGAAGAGACCCAGTACTTC. This sequence encodes CASSSEETQYF. The full variable domain, rest sourced from reference TRBV18 and TRBJ2-5, is NAGVMQNPRHLVRRRGQEARLRCSPMKGHSHVYWYRQLPEEGLKFMVYLQKENIIDESGMPKERFSAEFPKEGPSILRIQQVVRGDSAAYFCASSSEETQYFGPGTRLLVL.

This clone was seen just once. V is TRBV25-1 and J is TRBJ2-2; 9 positions match TRBD1. Germline CDR1 and CDR2: MGHDK and SYGVNS. The CDR3 has 15 residues. V lost 4 bases and J lost 4; bases outside the gene matches: 4. The CDR3 nucleotides are TGTGCCAGCAGTGCGGACAGGGGAGTCACCGGGGAGCTGTTTTTT. Its translation: CASSADRGVTGELFF.

This clone turned up a few times. The chain carries TRBV27 and TRBJ2-7; D possibly corresponds to TRBD2 (6 bases). The CDR3 consists of 15 residues. V was clipped by 4 bases and J by 7 bases, with 20 bases between them. Germline V gene lookup returns CDR1 MNHEY and CDR2 SMNVEV (reference sequence). The CDR3 spells CASSSPTRAGLEQYF. The CDR3, as DNA: TGTGCCAGCAGTTCCCCGACCCGAGCGGGTTTGGAGCAGTACTTC.

The count of this clone is one. Distinct nucleotide sequences in the sample also encode this CDR3. The chain joins TRBV2 to TRBJ2-7, with 10 bases lining up with TRBD2. V lost 4 bases and J lost 4; bases outside the gene matches: 4. Germline CDR1 reads SNHLY; CDR2 reads FYNNEI. This CDR3 region has 14 residues. Here the CDR3 DNA reads TGTGCCAGCAGTGTGGGACTAGCGAGTTACGAGCAGTACGTC. Encoded protein: CASSVGLASYEQYV.

This clone has only a few counts. The CDR3 sequence: CATGPAGNQPQHF. The CDR3 DNA reads TGTGCCACCGGGCCAGCGGGCAATCAGCCCCAGCATTTT. The gene calls are TRBV3-1 (or the pseudogene TRBV3-2) and TRBJ1-5; no clear D. Trimming took off 10 bases at V and 2 bases at J, with 12 bases between the two ends. The CDR3 sequence is 13 residues long. The germline V gene encodes CDR1 LGHDT and CDR2 YNNKEL (reference sequence).

This rearrangement joins TRBV28 to TRBJ2-7, with a possible D match to TRBD1 (7 bases). Trimming pared 3 bases from V and 4 bases from J, leaving 16 bases between. Germline V gene lookup returns CDR1 MDHEN and CDR2 SYDVKM. The CDR3 is 15 residues long. Here the CDR3 DNA reads TGTGCCAGCAGTTTGTTGTCAGGGGGGATGTACGAGCAGTACTTC. Translated: CASSLLSGGMYEQYF. Combining the CDR3 with reference TRBV28 and TRBJ2-7 gives the whole variable domain DVKVTQSSRYLVKRTGEKVFLECVQDMDHENMFWYRQDPGLGLRLIYFSYDVKMKEKGDIPEGYSVSREKKERFSLILESASTNQTSMYLCASSLLSGGMYEQYFGPGTRLTVT.

A note on this clone: One end of the junction is discordant with germline, which a read error may explain. In DNA, the CDR3 is TGTGCTAGCAGCTTAGACGGGAGGGGGCAAGAGACCCAGTACTTC. Protein: CASSLDGRGQETQYF. This chain joins TRBV7-7 and TRBJ2-5; 8 bases fit TRBD2. From germline, CDR1 is SSHAT and CDR2 FNYEAQ (reference sequence). The CDR3 runs 15 residues.

This clone was counted a few times. This chain uses TRBV4-1 with TRBJ1-1; D is unresolved. Germline CDR1 is MGHRA and CDR2 is YSYEKL. This CDR3 comprises 13 residues. V was clipped by 4 bases and J by 0 bases, with 6 bases between them. The CDR3 sequence is CASSRILNTEAFF. CDR3 in DNA: TGCGCCAGCAGCCGTATCCTGAACACTGAAGCTTTCTTT.

V gene TRBV15 combines with J gene TRBJ1-2; D unclear. The CDR3 has 15 residues. Per germline, CDR1 LNHNV and CDR2 YYDKDF (reference sequence). The V and J ends lost 0 bases and 8 bases respectively, with 16 bases between them. CDR3 protein: CATSRDWTAIGGYTF. In DNA, the CDR3 is TGTGCCACCAGCAGAGATTGGACTGCCATTGGAGGCTACACCTTC.

The gene calls are TRBV6-5 and TRBJ1-6; D may be TRBD1 (6 bases). The V gene lost 0 bases and the J gene lost 6 bases, with 9 bases spanning the gap. The CDR3 extends over 15 amino acids. Germline CDR1 reads MNHEY; CDR2 reads SVGAGI. The CDR3 DNA reads as TGTGCCAGCAGTTACTCGGTCAGGGGTAATTCACCCCTCCACTTT. It translates to CASSYSVRGNSPLHF.

J is TRBJ2-2 and V is TRBV9; 8 nucleotides agree with TRBD2. Germline V gene data show CDR1 as SGDLS and CDR2 as YYNGEE. The CDR3 spans 15 residues. After removal of 6 bases from V and 3 bases from J, the junction contained 7 bases not matched to a gene. The DNA of the CDR3 is TGTGCCAGCACCAAAGCGGGAGAGTACACCGGGGAGCTGTTTTTT. Translated: CASTKAGEYTGELFF.

J is TRBJ1-1 and V is TRBV27; 8 nucleotides line up with TRBD1. Germline CDR1 and CDR2: MNHEY and SMNVEV (reference sequence). The trim removed 1 base at V and 3 bases at J, leaving 7 bases unmatched. CDR3 size: 16 residues. The CDR3 DNA follows: TGTGCCAGCAGTTTATGGGGACAGGTCCCTTACACTGAAGCTTTCTTT. Translated, it gives CASSLWGQVPYTEAFF.

The V call is TRBV19, the J call TRBJ2-3, with TRBD1 matching over 10 bases. Germline V gene data show CDR1 as LNHDA and CDR2 as SQIVND (reference sequence). J lost 5 bases, V lost 7 bases, and 9 bases had no gene match. The CDR3 has 15 residues. The CDR3 DNA is TGTGCCAGTACCCAGGACAGGGGGTTGGAAGATACGCAGTATTTT. It codes for CASTQDRGLEDTQYF. Full variable domain (rest looked up from reference TRBV19 and TRBJ2-3): DGGITQSPKYLFRKEGQNVTLSCEQNLNHDAMYWYRQDPGQGLRLIYYSQIVNDFQKGDIAEGYSVSREKKESFPLTVTSAQKNPTAFYLCASTQDRGLEDTQYFGPGTRLTVL.

The chain recombines TRBV9 with TRBJ2-1, with 12 bases aligning to TRBD2. The junction had 4 bases not matched to a gene; V was cut back by 0 bases and J by 9 bases. The CDR3 totals 15 residues. From germline, CDR1 is SGDLS and CDR2 YYNGEE. The CDR3 here is CASSVETSGRTEQFF. Written as DNA, the CDR3 is TGTGCCAGCAGCGTAGAAACTAGCGGGAGGACTGAGCAGTTCTTC.

V is TRBV7-6 and J is TRBJ2-2; a weak D match, TRBD2 (6 bases). CDR3 length: 15 residues. Germline-derived CDR1 and CDR2 are SGHVS and FNYEAQ. The V gene lost 5 bases and the J gene lost 6 bases, with 16 bases spanning the gap. CDR3 residues: CASSTRDFAAGELFF. CDR3 bases: TGTGCCAGCAGCACCCGGGACTTTGCCGCCGGGGAGCTGTTTTTT.

This sequence joins TRBV5-4 and TRBJ1-2; D call uncertain. The CDR3 runs 14 residues. The germline V and J ends were trimmed by 0 bases and 0 bases, with 6 bases remaining between them. Germline CDR1 SGHNT, CDR2 YYREEE (reference sequence). CDR3 region: CASSLGGSNYGYTF. The CDR3 DNA follows: TGTGCCAGCAGCTTGGGCGGGTCTAACTATGGCTACACCTTC.

The chain links TRBV5-1 to TRBJ2-7; D is perhaps TRBD2 (6 bases). V was cut by 7 bases and J by 7 bases, with 15 bases left in between. The germline V gene has CDR1 SGHRS and CDR2 YFSETQ. This CDR3 contains 12 residues. DNA of the CDR3: TGCGCCAGCCGACGGGATGGGAGGGAGCAGTACTTC. This codes for CASRRDGREQYF. Supplemented by reference TRBV5-1 and TRBJ2-7, the full variable domain reads KAGVTQTPRYLIKTRGQQVTLSCSPISGHRSVSWYQQTPGQGLQFLFEYFSETQRNKGNFPGRFSGRQFSNSRSEMNVSTLELGDSALYLCASRRDGREQYFGPGTRLTVT.

The chain joins TRBV5-1 to TRBJ2-4, with TRBD2 matching 10 bases. The germline CDR1 and CDR2 sequences are SGHRS and YFSETQ. With V trimmed by 4 bases and J by 4 bases, 2 bases remained unmatched. The CDR3 is 14 amino acids. The DNA of the CDR3 is TGCGCCAGCAGCACTAGCGGGGTAAAAAACATTCAGTACTTC. Encoded protein: CASSTSGVKNIQYF.

This clone was seen a single time. J is TRBJ2-1 and V is TRBV6-5; 14 bases fit TRBD2. The germline V gene encodes CDR1 MNHEY and CDR2 SVGAGI. The ends lost 7 bases at V and 9 bases at J; junction bases unmatched: 5. This CDR3 contains 14 residues. CDR3: CASKGLAGVVEQFF. DNA of the CDR3: TGTGCCAGCAAGGGACTAGCGGGAGTTGTTGAGCAGTTCTTC.

This sequence joins TRBV4-1 and TRBJ2-6; a weak D match, TRBD1 (5 bases). The V gene lost 0 bases and the J gene lost 3 bases, with 15 bases spanning the gap. The CDR3 is 18 residues long. Germline V gives CDR1 MGHRA, CDR2 YSYEKL. The CDR3 region is CASSQDSYSRVGANVLTF. Here the CDR3 DNA reads TGCGCCAGCAGCCAAGATTCTTATTCCAGGGTTGGGGCCAACGTCCTGACTTTC.

In this sample, this clone turned up once. The chain carries TRBV19 and TRBJ1-2; no clear D. The CDR3 runs 14 residues. Looked up from germline, CDR1 is LNHDA and CDR2 is SQIVND (reference sequence). V gave up 0 bases and J gave up 3 bases, with 8 bases separating them. CDR3 DNA sequence: TGTGCCAGTAGTATAGAACAGCGGGACTATGGCTACACCTTC. This sequence encodes CASSIEQRDYGYTF.

The rearrangement links TRBV6-1 to TRBJ2-1; 7 bases match TRBD2. Germline V gene sequence: CDR1 MNHNS, CDR2 SASEGT. V lost 0 bases to trimming and J lost 2 bases; unmatched junction nucleotides: 7. The CDR3 is 17 residues long. The CDR3 DNA reads TGTGCCAGCAGTGAAGCGAGGCTAGCGGTTCCCTACAATGAGCAGTTCTTC. This encodes CASSEARLAVPYNEQFF.

The V and J genes are TRBV11-2 and TRBJ2-1; 9 positions agree with TRBD1. Germline CDR1 and CDR2: SGHAT and FQNNGV. The CDR3 loop spans 16 amino acids. Trimming at V came to 5 bases and at J to 6 bases, leaving 11 bases not matched to a gene. The CDR3 spells CASSPVGAGQGNEQFF. The CDR3 region has the DNA TGTGCCAGCAGCCCCGTGGGGGCGGGACAGGGCAATGAGCAGTTCTTC.